The 14 T cell receptor beta chains below were found in one sample sequenced in a study of cytomegalovirus exposure and HLA in healthy donors. Profiled with immunoSEQ multiplex PCR; TCRdb holds only in-frame clones, not every one. This table holds 150,000 to 180,000 clones, 80% to 90% found once. Sequencing was carried out using PBMCs. The receptor set was obtained from a man aged 18 to 30 in good health and CMV-seropositive.

The chain recombines TRBV29-1 with TRBJ1-2, with 8 bases matching TRBD1. Unmatched junction bases numbered 17, after V lost 5 bases and J lost 6 bases. This CDR3 is 16 amino acids long. CDR1 and CDR2 from the germline V gene are SQVTM and ANQGSEA. CDR3 nucleotides: TGCAGCGTTCCTGACCTTTATACAGGGGGGGAGAATGGCTACACCTTC. Protein product: CSVPDLYTGGENGYTF. Filled out from reference TRBV29-1 and TRBJ1-2, the complete variable domain reads SAVISQKPSRDICQRGTSLTIQCQVDSQVTMMFWYRQQPGQSLTLIATANQGSEATYESGFVIDKFPISRPNLTFSTLTVSNMSPEDSSIYLCSVPDLYTGGENGYTFGSGTRLTVV.

This rearrangement joins TRBV7-2 to TRBJ1-2; 8 nucleotides agree with TRBD1. The trim removed 7 bases at V and 0 bases at J, leaving 4 bases unmatched. In germline, CDR1 is SGHTA, CDR2 FQGNSA. The CDR3 spans 14 residues. DNA for the CDR3: TGTGCCAGCAAGGCGGGACAGGCTAACTATGGCTACACCTTC. It yields the protein CASKAGQANYGYTF.

V gene TRBV30 combines with J gene TRBJ2-1; a possible D gene is TRBD2 (5 bases). The CDR3 totals 15 residues. V gave up 5 bases and J gave up 0 bases, with 14 bases separating them. Germline values: CDR1 GTSNPN, CDR2 SVGIG (reference sequence). CDR3 region: CAWGEGTLSYNEQFF. CDR3 DNA: TGTGCCTGGGGCGAGGGTACTCTCTCCTACAATGAGCAGTTCTTC.

The chain joins TRBV5-1 to TRBJ1-1, with unresolved D. Deletions cut 4 bases from V and 2 bases from J, with 6 bases between. The CDR3 totals 12 residues. Germline assignment: CDR1 SGHRS and CDR2 YFSETQ. The CDR3 protein is CASSPGNTEAFF. As DNA, the CDR3 is TGCGCCAGCAGCCCGGGAAACACTGAAGCTTTCTTT. The whole variable domain, filled in from reference TRBV5-1 and TRBJ1-1, reads KAGVTQTPRYLIKTRGQQVTLSCSPISGHRSVSWYQQTPGQGLQFLFEYFSETQRNKGNFPGRFSGRQFSNSRSEMNVSTLELGDSALYLCASSPGNTEAFFGQGTRLTVV.

The V gene is TRBV2, the J gene TRBJ2-7, with unresolved D. Germline CDR1 and CDR2: SNHLY and FYNNEI. CDR3 length: 12 amino acids. V shed 6 bases and J shed 0 bases, with 6 bases lying between them. The CDR3: CASRAFSYEQYF. CDR3 bases: TGTGCCAGCAGGGCCTTCTCCTACGAGCAGTACTTC.

The V call is TRBV19, the J call TRBJ2-7, with TRBD1 matching over 8 bases. The CDR3 extends over 14 amino acids. Trimming cost V 6 bases and J 5 bases; bases outside gene matches: 9. Looked up from germline, CDR1 is LNHDA and CDR2 is SQIVND (reference sequence). The CDR3: CASSPGGSGHEQYF. In DNA form, the CDR3 reads TGTGCCAGTAGCCCAGGGGGCAGTGGCCACGAGCAGTACTTC.

Details on this clone: In the same sample, other DNA sequences code for this CDR3. This sequence joins TRBV2 and TRBJ1-5; 7 bases map to TRBD1. CDR1 is SNHLY and CDR2 is FYNNEI in the germline V gene. Trimming removed 5 bases from V and 2 bases from J; junction bases left unmatched: 3. The CDR3 loop spans 14 amino acids. CDR3 nucleotide sequence: TGTGCCAGCAGTTTAACAGGGGGCAATCAGCCCCAGCATTTT. Translating gives CASSLTGGNQPQHF.

The chain has TRBV21-1 and TRBJ2-1; the DNA was not compared with TRBD1, the D call given in the table. TRBV21-1 is a listed pseudogene. This CDR3 is 18 amino acids long. The CDR3 DNA reads as TGTGCCAGCACCCTCCCGGACAGGGATTGGAGCGATGGGAATGAGCAGTTCTTC. Protein product: CASTLPDRDWSDGNEQFF.

The rearrangement uses TRBV11-1 and TRBJ1-2, with TRBD1 identical over 7 bases. The CDR3 has 14 amino acids. Germline V gives CDR1 SGHAT, CDR2 FQDESV (reference sequence). V was pared by 3 bases and J by 1 base, with 2 bases of the junction left unmatched. CDR3 bases: TGTGCCAGCAGCTTCAACAGGGGTAACTATGGCTACACCTTC. Protein sequence: CASSFNRGNYGYTF.

V usage is TRBV7-9 and J usage is TRBJ1-5, with TRBD1 matching 9 bases. The CDR3 is 17 residues long. Per the germline V gene, CDR1 is SEHNR and CDR2 is FQNEAQ (reference sequence). With 1 base clipped from V and 4 bases from J, the junction kept 8 bases outside the gene matches. The CDR3 DNA reads TGTGCCAGCAGCTTAGAGGGGACAGGGTATCGGAATCAGCCCCAGCATTTT. Its translation is CASSLEGTGYRNQPQHF.

This chain links TRBV9 with TRBJ1-3; 7 bases map to TRBD1. The V gene end was trimmed by 3 bases and the J gene end by 2 bases; junction bases not matched to a gene: 2. The germline V gene has CDR1 SGDLS and CDR2 YYNGEE. CDR3 size: 14 residues. The CDR3 coding sequence is TGTGCCAGCAGCGCGGGACAGACTGGAAACACCATATATTTT. Its translation: CASSAGQTGNTIYF.

The chain joins TRBV4-1 to TRBJ2-1; a weak D match, TRBD2 (6 bases). Germline assignment: CDR1 MGHRA and CDR2 YSYEKL. The CDR3 runs 17 residues. V was cut by 5 bases and J by 0 bases, with 17 bases left in between. CDR3 coding DNA: TGCGCCAGCAGCGTGGGGGGAGGACGCAGCTCCTACAATGAGCAGTTCTTC. Its translation: CASSVGGGRSSYNEQFF.

V usage is TRBV7-3 and J usage is TRBJ2-3; 8 nucleotides align to TRBD2. The CDR3 extends over 14 amino acids. J gave up 4 bases and V 5 bases, and 5 bases lay outside the gene matches. The V gene's germline CDR1 is SGHTA and CDR2 FQGTGA. CDR3 coding DNA: TGTGCCAGCAGCCTCGGACTAGCCCCAGATACGCAGTATTTT. This codes for CASSLGLAPDTQYF.

J is TRBJ1-2 and V is TRBV5-1; TRBD1 might be the D (6 bases). This CDR3 is built from 17 residues. The germline CDR1 and CDR2 sequences are SGHRS and YFSETQ. The V gene lost 2 bases and the J gene lost 1 base, with 18 bases spanning the gap. The CDR3 region is CASSLGVGALLNYGYTF. The CDR3 DNA reads as TGCGCCAGCAGCTTAGGGGTGGGGGCGCTTCTTAACTATGGCTACACCTTC.